The present entry profiles one T cell receptor (beta chain) with its context. Its specificity is not known. The ends lost 3 bases at V and 3 bases at J; junction bases unmatched: 5. CDR1 WNHNN and CDR2 SYGVQD come from the germline V gene (reference sequence). This CDR3 has 17 residues. This record belongs to a study of naive CD8 T cells in extremely preterm neonates. Study results and caveats: Preterm neonates shared more CDR3 nucleotide sequences (about 2.5%) than older groups. Preterm CDR3s were shorter than older groups', with fewer N additions and less trimming. Preterm neonates had significantly lower iChao1 richness than other age groups. Limitations included small sample size and variable preterm productive templates.

Deliveries were elective term cesareans at roughly 35-42 weeks, with no labor or membrane rupture. Assay used: immunoSEQ multiplex PCR; TCRdb lists only in-frame clones, some missing. The sample yields approximately 4,900 clones, roughly 97% seen once. Sequenced material: naive CD8+ T cells from cord blood. This TCR was recovered from a newborn in good health. The chain links TRBV10-1 to TRBJ2-3; 14 nucleotides align to TRBD2. The CDR3 DNA sequence: TGCGCCAGCAGTGAAAGACTAGCGGGGGGGCGGACAGATACGCAGTATTTT. It encodes CASSERLAGGRTDTQYF.